This T cell receptor beta chain appears in the sequencing data of a study of blood T cells in healthy people across ages. Sample-barcoded 5' priming and a J-beta primer mix drove a second PCR of about 6 to 12 cycles. TCRdb used MiXCR to reprocess the 5' RACE reads, holding one entry per CDR3 protein. Of 1.5 million to 2 million distinct CDR3 sequences in the sample, 49% were seen once. Each donor supplied 8 to 10 milliliters of peripheral blood. Sequencing was performed on blood. The clonotype was recovered from a middle-aged woman in good health.

The CDR3 DNA reads as TGTGCCAGCAGTGATCTGGGAAGGGGCAATCAGCCCCAGCATTTT. Protein: CASSDLGRGNQPQHF. V gene TRBV6-1 combines with J gene TRBJ1-5; D is undetermined. The ends were cut back, 3 bases at V and 2 bases at J, with 11 bases in the middle. CDR3 length: 15 amino acids. CDR1 and CDR2 (germline): MNHNS, SASEGT.